One and the same sample provided the 18 T cell receptor beta chains below, sequenced in a study of T cells after yellow fever vaccination. MiXCR, run by TCRdb on the 5' RACE reads, gives a single entry per CDR3 protein. The sample records some 220,000 distinct CDR3 sequences, more than 3% being singletons. The sequences come from CD4+ T cells sorted from PBMCs, collected 10 days after the yellow fever booster vaccination. The receptors were sampled from a man younger than 35 who received the YFV17D yellow fever vaccine.

This clonotype appeared many times. The chain is built from TRBV5-1 and TRBJ2-6, with D perhaps matching TRBD1 (6 bases). The V end was cut by 4 bases, the J end by 1 base, with 21 bases between. The CDR3 extends over 19 amino acids. The germline gives CDR1 SGHRS, CDR2 YFSETQ. The CDR3 DNA reads TGCGCCAGCAGCGGATCTGGTGGGGGCTACCGGTCTGGGGCCAACGTCCTGACTTTC. Translating it yields CASSGSGGGYRSGANVLTF.

This clonotype was counted only a few times. The rearrangement uses TRBV12-3 or TRBV12-4 and TRBJ1-5, with D uncertain. This CDR3 is built from 12 residues. Trimming took 3 bases from V and 7 from J, leaving 7 bases between them. The CDR3, as DNA: TGTGCCAGCAGTTTGCCCCCGCAGCCCCAGCATTTT. Protein product: CASSLPPQPQHF.

This clonotype has ten or more counts. The genes are TRBV7-6 and TRBJ2-5, with 13 bases lining up with TRBD2. Trimming took 5 bases from V and 5 from J; bases not matched to a gene: 8. CDR1 SGHVS and CDR2 FNYEAQ come from the germline V gene. The length of the CDR3 is 16 residues. CDR3 nucleotide sequence: TGTGCCAGCAGCCTTCTAGGGACTAGCGGGATCGAGACCCAGTACTTC. Translation: CASSLLGTSGIETQYF.

This clonotype has a handful of counts. This CDR3 reads CASRRAGSSYEQYV. Written as DNA, the CDR3 is TGTGCCAGCAGGAGGGCAGGGAGCTCCTACGAGCAGTACGTC. V gene TRBV27 combines with J gene TRBJ2-7; D possibly matches TRBD1 or TRBD2 (5 bases each). V lost 6 bases to trimming and J lost 0 bases, with 12 bases between them. The CDR3 loop spans 14 amino acids. Germline lookup yields CDR1 MNHEY and CDR2 SMNVEV (reference sequence).

This clonotype was found many times. This chain uses TRBV7-9 with TRBJ2-1, with 12 bases fitting TRBD2. CDR3 length: 15 residues. Looked up from germline, CDR1 is SEHNR and CDR2 is FQNEAQ (reference sequence). V lost 5 bases, J lost 8 bases, and 7 bases stayed unmatched. CDR3 in amino acids: CASSPASGGADEQFF. CDR3 in DNA: TGTGCCAGCAGCCCTGCTAGCGGGGGGGCCGATGAGCAGTTCTTC.

The chain couples TRBV9 to TRBJ2-3; 11 bases align to TRBD2. Germline values: CDR1 SGDLS, CDR2 YYNGEE. V lost 1 base, J lost 6 bases, and 13 bases stayed unmatched. The CDR3 sequence is 18 residues long. The CDR3 sequence: CASSVWARSGGVRDTQYF. As DNA, the CDR3 is TGTGCCAGCAGCGTATGGGCCCGTAGCGGGGGGGTCAGGGATACGCAGTATTTT.

This clonotype was counted only a few times. This chain links TRBV4-1 with TRBJ1-2; D is ambiguous. Germline V gene lookup returns CDR1 MGHRA and CDR2 YSYEKL. Trimming removed 0 bases from V and 7 bases from J, with 12 bases in between. This CDR3 spans 14 amino acids. The CDR3 DNA follows: TGCGCCAGCAGCCAAGATAGCGGAGGATTTGGCTACACCTTC. Translated, it gives CASSQDSGGFGYTF.

Only a few counts were recorded for this clonotype. The V call is TRBV5-1, the J call TRBJ1-2, with D possibly matching TRBD1 (5 bases). V shed 4 bases and J shed 1 base, with 14 bases lying between them. The length of the CDR3 is 15 residues. Germline assignment: CDR1 SGHRS and CDR2 YFSETQ. This CDR3 is CASSRDSGGNYGYTF. Written as DNA, the CDR3 is TGCGCCAGCAGCAGAGACAGCGGGGGTAACTATGGCTACACCTTC.

The rearrangement links TRBV20-1 to TRBJ1-1; D not resolved. CDR3 size: 12 residues. Deletions cut 5 bases from V and 3 bases from J, with 10 bases between. CDR1 is DFQATT and CDR2 is SNEGSKA in the germline V gene (reference sequence). The CDR3 DNA is TGCAGTGCTCCTGTGGTGGACACTGAAGCTTTCTTT. It yields the protein CSAPVVDTEAFF.

The rearrangement joins TRBV9 to TRBJ2-5, with D hard to call. Trimming cost V 6 bases and J 5 bases, with 11 bases left between them. The CDR3 runs 12 residues. The germline CDR1 and CDR2 sequences are SGDLS and YYNGEE. CDR3 region: CASKRARETQYF. The CDR3, as DNA: TGTGCCAGCAAAAGGGCGAGGGAGACCCAGTACTTC.

This clonotype showed up just a few times. This chain joins TRBV27 and TRBJ1-2; no definite D call. The CDR3 runs to 16 residues. Germline V CDR1 and CDR2: MNHEY, SMNVEV (reference sequence). The germline V and J ends were trimmed by 5 bases and 4 bases, with 20 bases remaining between them. CDR3 coding DNA: TGTGCCAGCAGTCCCCACCGAGGGTCGTCGCTCTATGGCTACACCTTC. Translated, it gives CASSPHRGSSLYGYTF.

This clonotype was observed a handful of times. The chain is built from TRBV10-3 and TRBJ2-7; D is undetermined. With 3 bases removed from V and 3 bases from J, the gap between germline ends came to 9 bases. Germline CDR1 is ENHRY and CDR2 is SYGVKD. The CDR3 extends over 13 amino acids. In DNA, the CDR3 is TGTGCCATCAGTGATGGGGTAGTCTACGAGCAGTACGTC. Translating it yields CAISDGVVYEQYV.

V and J are TRBV6-1 and TRBJ2-3; 12 bases agree with TRBD2. This CDR3 has 19 residues. V shed 6 bases, J shed 2 bases, and the junction held 15 bases outside the gene matches. In germline, CDR1 is MNHNS, CDR2 SASEGT. CDR3 region: CASRSGQGGLAGHTDTQYF. The DNA for the CDR3 is TGTGCCAGCAGATCGGGACAGGGCGGACTAGCGGGGCACACAGATACGCAGTATTTT.

This clonotype was recorded at least ten times. The CDR3 protein is CASSSNGGTQYF. The CDR3 DNA reads as TGTGCCAGCAGCTCAAATGGGGGTACGCAGTATTTT. V gene TRBV7-3 combines with J gene TRBJ2-3; the D gene could be TRBD1 or TRBD2 (5 bases each). The CDR3 runs 12 residues. Germline values: CDR1 SGHTA, CDR2 FQGTGA. Trimming cost V 4 bases and J 8 bases, with 10 bases left between them.

The sample holds a few counts of this clonotype. The chain couples TRBV5-1 to TRBJ1-6; D is unclear. Per the germline V gene, CDR1 is SGHRS and CDR2 is YFSETQ. This CDR3 has 15 amino acids. The V gene lost 4 bases and the J gene lost 0 bases, with 8 bases spanning the gap. As DNA, the CDR3 is TGCGCCAGCAGCGAGTACAGCTCCTATAATTCACCCCTCCACTTT. Translating gives CASSEYSSYNSPLHF.

V gene TRBV20-1 combines with J gene TRBJ1-2; TRBD1 aligns across 7 bases. The CDR3 runs to 14 residues. The germline V gene encodes CDR1 DFQATT and CDR2 SNEGSKA (reference sequence). V gave up 5 bases and J gave up 1 base; unmatched junction bases: 7. The CDR3 bases are TGCAGTGCTGGAGGGGACAGTATTAACTATGGCTACACCTTC. Amino acid sequence: CSAGGDSINYGYTF.

The rearrangement links TRBV20-1 to TRBJ2-3, with 9 bases fitting TRBD2. CDR3 length equals 15 residues. Germline lookup yields CDR1 DFQATT and CDR2 SNEGSKA (reference sequence). The ends lost 1 base at V and 4 bases at J; junction bases unmatched: 6. The CDR3: CSARVASGEADTQYF. The CDR3 DNA reads TGCAGTGCTAGAGTGGCTAGCGGGGAGGCAGATACGCAGTATTTT.

This clonotype was seen more than once but under ten times. The rearrangement uses TRBV27 and TRBJ2-3; 9 positions match TRBD2. The germline V gene has CDR1 MNHEY and CDR2 SMNVEV (reference sequence). CDR3 length: 14 amino acids. V trimming: 2 bases; J trimming: 5 bases; junction bases outside the gene matches: 2. As DNA, the CDR3 is TGTGCCAGCAGTTTACTGCGGGGGGGAGATACGCAGTATTTT. The encoded protein is CASSLLRGGDTQYF.